The present entry profiles one T cell receptor (beta chain) with its context. What it binds is not known. This CDR3 comprises 13 residues. Unmatched junction bases numbered 8, after V lost 11 bases and J lost 5 bases. The germline gives CDR1 SNHLY, CDR2 FYNNEI. The data were taken from a study of T cell repertoires in cytomegalovirus infection. Study summary: Matching HLA type, along with CMV infection, was indicated by public TCR beta signatures. Whole-study results and caveats: Frequencies of public TCR beta families were cumulated, and this identified carriers of CMV plus the relevant HLA.

MiXCR was run by TCRdb on the reads, yielding one entry per CDR3 protein. The sample contains approximately 730,000 distinct CDR3 sequences, 25% to 30% of which appear only once. This TCR was recovered from a human donor in good health (CMV status not recorded). Some clones in this sample may be carry-over from other donors' samples. The chain has TRBV2 and TRBJ2-1; 8 positions match TRBD2. Sequencing was performed on cultured CD8+ T cells from PBMCs, taken from culture after CMV antigen stimulation. The CDR3 nucleotides read TGTGCCTCCGGGGGGGGATCGAACAATGAGCAGTTCTTC. This gives the protein CASGGGSNNEQFF. The full variable domain, in which reference TRBV2 and TRBJ2-1 provide the parts outside the CDR3, is EPEVTQTPSHQVTQMGQEVILRCVPISNHLYFYWYRQILGQKVEFLVSFYNNEISEKSEIFDDQFSVERPDGSNFTLKIRSTKLEDSAMYFCASGGGSNNEQFFGPGTRLTVL.